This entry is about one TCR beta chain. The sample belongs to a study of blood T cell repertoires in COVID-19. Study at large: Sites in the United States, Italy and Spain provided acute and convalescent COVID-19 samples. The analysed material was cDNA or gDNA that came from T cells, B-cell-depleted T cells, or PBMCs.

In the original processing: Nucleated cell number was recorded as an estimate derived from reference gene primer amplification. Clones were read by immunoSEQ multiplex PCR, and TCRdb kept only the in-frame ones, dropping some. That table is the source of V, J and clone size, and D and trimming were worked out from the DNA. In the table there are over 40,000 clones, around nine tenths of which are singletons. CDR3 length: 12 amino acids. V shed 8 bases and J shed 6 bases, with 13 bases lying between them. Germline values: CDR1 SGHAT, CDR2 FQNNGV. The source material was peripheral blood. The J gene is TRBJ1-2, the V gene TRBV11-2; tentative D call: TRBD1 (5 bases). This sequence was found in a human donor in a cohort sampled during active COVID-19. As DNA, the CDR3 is TGTGCCAGCCGCGGGACCCCCCATGGCTACACCTTC. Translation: CASRGTPHGYTF.